This T cell receptor beta chain was profiled in a study of blood T cells in healthy people across ages. The V gene end was trimmed by 1 base and the J gene end by 6 bases; junction bases not matched to a gene: 10. The CDR3 covers 16 residues. From germline, CDR1 is LNHNV and CDR2 YYDKDF (reference sequence). For the second PCR, which ran for about 6 to 11 cycles, a sample-barcoded 5' primer and a J-beta primer mix were used. TCRdb redid the calling of the 5' RACE reads with MiXCR, one entry per CDR3 protein. Here the sample spans about a million distinct CDR3 sequences, about two fifths being singletons.

Sequencing used blood. The chain has TRBV15 and TRBJ1-2, with TRBD1 matching 8 bases. The clonotype was recovered from a young man in good health. The CDR3: CATSRAESGTGNGYTF. As DNA, the CDR3 is TGTGCCACCAGCAGAGCTGAATCCGGGACAGGTAATGGCTACACCTTC.